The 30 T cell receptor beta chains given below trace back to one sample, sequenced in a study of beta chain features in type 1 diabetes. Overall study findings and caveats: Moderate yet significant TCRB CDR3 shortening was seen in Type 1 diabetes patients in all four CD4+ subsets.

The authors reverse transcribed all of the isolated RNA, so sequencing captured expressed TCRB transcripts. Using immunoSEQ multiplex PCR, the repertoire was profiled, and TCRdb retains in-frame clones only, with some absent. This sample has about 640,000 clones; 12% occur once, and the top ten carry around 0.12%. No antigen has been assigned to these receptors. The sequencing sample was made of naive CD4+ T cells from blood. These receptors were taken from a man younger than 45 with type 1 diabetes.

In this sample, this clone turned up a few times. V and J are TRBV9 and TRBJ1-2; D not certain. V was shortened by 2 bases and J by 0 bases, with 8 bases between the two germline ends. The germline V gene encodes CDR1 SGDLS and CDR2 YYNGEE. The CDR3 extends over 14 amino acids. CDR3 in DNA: TGTGCCAGCAGCGTTCAGGAGACTAACTATGGCTACACCTTC. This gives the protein CASSVQETNYGYTF.

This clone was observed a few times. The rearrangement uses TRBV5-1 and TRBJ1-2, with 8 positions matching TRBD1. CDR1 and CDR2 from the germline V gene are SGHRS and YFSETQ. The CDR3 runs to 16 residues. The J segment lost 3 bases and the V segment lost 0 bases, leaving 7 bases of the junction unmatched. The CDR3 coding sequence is TGCGCCAGCAGCTTGGGATCAGGGGGCGCGGACTATGGCTACACCTTC. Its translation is CASSLGSGGADYGYTF.

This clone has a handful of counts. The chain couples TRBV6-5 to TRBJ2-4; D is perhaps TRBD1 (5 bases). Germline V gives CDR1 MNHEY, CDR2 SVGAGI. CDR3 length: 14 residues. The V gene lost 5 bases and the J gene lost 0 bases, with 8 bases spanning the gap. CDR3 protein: CASSPTVAKNIQYF. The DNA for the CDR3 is TGTGCCAGCAGTCCGACAGTAGCCAAAAACATTCAGTACTTC.

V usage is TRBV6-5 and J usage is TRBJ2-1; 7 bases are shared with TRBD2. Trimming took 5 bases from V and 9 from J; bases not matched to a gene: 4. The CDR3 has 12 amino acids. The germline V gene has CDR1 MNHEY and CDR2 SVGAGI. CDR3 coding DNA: TGTGCCAGCAGTCCCCGCGGGGGTGAGCAGTTCTTC. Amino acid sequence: CASSPRGGEQFF.

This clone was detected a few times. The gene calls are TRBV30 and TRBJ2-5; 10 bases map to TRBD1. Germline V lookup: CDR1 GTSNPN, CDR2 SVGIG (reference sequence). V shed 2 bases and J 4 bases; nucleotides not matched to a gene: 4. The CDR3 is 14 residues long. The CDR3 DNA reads TGTGCCTGGAGTCCTGACAGGGGGCGAGAGACCCAGTACTTC. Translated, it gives CAWSPDRGRETQYF. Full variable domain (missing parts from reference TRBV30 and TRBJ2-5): SQTIHQWPATLVQPVGSPLSLECTVEGTSNPNLYWYRQAAGRGLQLLFYSVGIGQISSEVPQNLSASRPQDRQFILSSKKLLLSDSGFYLCAWSPDRGRETQYFGPGTRLLVL.

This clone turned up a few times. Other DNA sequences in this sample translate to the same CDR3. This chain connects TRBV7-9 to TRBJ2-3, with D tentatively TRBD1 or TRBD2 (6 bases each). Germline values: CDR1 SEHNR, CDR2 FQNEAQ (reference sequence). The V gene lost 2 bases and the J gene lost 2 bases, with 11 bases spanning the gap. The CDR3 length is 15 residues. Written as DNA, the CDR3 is TGTGCCAGCAGCTTAAGGGGGGATGTCACAGATACGCAGTATTTT. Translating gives CASSLRGDVTDTQYF. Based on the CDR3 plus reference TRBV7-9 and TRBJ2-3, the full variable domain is DTGVSQNPRHKITKRGQNVTFRCDPISEHNRLYWYRQTLGQGPEFLTYFQNEAQLEKSRLLSDRFSAERPKGSFSTLEIQRTEQGDSAMYLCASSLRGDVTDTQYFGPGTRLTVL.

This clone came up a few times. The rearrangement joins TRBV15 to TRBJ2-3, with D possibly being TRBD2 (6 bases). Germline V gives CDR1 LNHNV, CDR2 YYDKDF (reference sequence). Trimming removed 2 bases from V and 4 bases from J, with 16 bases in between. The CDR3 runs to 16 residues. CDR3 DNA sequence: TGTGCCACCAGCAGATTATTACCTAGCGAAGCAGATACGCAGTATTTT. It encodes CATSRLLPSEADTQYF.

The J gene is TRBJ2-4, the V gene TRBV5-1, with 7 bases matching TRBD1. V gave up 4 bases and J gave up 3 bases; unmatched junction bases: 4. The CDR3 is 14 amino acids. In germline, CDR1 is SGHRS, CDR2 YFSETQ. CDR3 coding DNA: TGCGCCAGCAGCCCCCGGGACAGCAAAAACATTCAGTACTTC. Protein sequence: CASSPRDSKNIQYF.

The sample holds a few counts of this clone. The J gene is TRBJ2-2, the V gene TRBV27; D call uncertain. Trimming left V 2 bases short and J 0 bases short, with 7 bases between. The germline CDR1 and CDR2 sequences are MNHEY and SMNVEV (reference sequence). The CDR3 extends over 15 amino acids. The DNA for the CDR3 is TGTGCCAGCAGTTTAATCGGGTCGAACACCGGGGAGCTGTTTTTT. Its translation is CASSLIGSNTGELFF.

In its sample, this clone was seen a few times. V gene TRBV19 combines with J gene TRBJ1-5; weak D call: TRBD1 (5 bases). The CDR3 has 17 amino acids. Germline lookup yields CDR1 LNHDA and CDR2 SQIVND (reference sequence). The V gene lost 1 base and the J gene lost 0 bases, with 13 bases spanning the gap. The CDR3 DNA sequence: TGTGCCAGTAGTATAGTCCGGGACGGCTATAGCAATCAGCCCCAGCATTTT. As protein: CASSIVRDGYSNQPQHF.

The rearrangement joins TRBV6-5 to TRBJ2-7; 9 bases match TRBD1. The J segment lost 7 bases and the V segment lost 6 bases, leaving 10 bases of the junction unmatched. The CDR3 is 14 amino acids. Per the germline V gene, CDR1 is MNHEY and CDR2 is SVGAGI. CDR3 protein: CASSSGTGWEEQYF. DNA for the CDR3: TGTGCCAGCAGCTCCGGGACAGGGTGGGAGGAGCAGTACTTC.

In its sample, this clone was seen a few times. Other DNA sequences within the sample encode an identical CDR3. The CDR3 is CASSPVSYEQYF. Written as DNA, the CDR3 is TGTGCCAGCTCCCCAGTCTCCTACGAGCAGTACTTC. The chain links TRBV18 to TRBJ2-7; unclear D gene. Germline V gene sequence: CDR1 KGHSH, CDR2 LQKENI. The CDR3 contains 12 residues. V was pared by 6 bases and J by 0 bases, with 6 bases between.

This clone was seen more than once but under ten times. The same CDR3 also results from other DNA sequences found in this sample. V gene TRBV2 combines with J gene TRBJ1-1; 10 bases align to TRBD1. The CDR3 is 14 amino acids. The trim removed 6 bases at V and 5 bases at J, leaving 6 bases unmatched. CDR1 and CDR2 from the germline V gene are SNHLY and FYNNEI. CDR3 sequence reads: CASRSRTGGTEAFF. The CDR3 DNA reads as TGTGCCAGCAGAAGTCGGACAGGGGGGACTGAAGCTTTCTTT.

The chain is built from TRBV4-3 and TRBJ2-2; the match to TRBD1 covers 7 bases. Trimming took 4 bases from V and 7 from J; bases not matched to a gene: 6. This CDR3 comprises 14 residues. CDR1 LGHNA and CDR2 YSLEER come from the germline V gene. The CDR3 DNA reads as TGCGCCAGCAGCCGCACAGGGGTAGGCGGGGAGCTGTTTTTT. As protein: CASSRTGVGGELFF.

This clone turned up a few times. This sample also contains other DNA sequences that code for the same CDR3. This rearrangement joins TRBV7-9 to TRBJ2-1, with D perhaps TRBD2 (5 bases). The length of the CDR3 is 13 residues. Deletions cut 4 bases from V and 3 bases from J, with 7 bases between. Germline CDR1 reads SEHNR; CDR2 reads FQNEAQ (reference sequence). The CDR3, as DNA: TGTGCCAGCAGCTCTGGGAGCTACAATGAGCAGTTCTTC. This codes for CASSSGSYNEQFF. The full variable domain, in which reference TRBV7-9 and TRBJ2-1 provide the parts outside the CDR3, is DTGVSQNPRHKITKRGQNVTFRCDPISEHNRLYWYRQTLGQGPEFLTYFQNEAQLEKSRLLSDRFSAERPKGSFSTLEIQRTEQGDSAMYLCASSSGSYNEQFFGPGTRLTVL.

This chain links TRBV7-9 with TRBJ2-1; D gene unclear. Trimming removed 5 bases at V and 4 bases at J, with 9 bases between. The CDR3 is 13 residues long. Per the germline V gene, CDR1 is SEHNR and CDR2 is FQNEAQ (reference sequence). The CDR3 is CASSLGIYNEQFF. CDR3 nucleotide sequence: TGTGCCAGCAGCCTTGGGATTTACAATGAGCAGTTCTTC. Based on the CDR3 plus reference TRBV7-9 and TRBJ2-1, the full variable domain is DTGVSQNPRHKITKRGQNVTFRCDPISEHNRLYWYRQTLGQGPEFLTYFQNEAQLEKSRLLSDRFSAERPKGSFSTLEIQRTEQGDSAMYLCASSLGIYNEQFFGPGTRLTVL.

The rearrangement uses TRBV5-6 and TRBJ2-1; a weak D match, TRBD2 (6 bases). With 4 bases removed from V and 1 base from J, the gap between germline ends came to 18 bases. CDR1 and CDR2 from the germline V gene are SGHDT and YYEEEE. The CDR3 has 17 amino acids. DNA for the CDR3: TGTGCCAGCAGCCCAAGGGCCTGGCGGGGATCCTACAATGAGCAGTTCTTC. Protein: CASSPRAWRGSYNEQFF.

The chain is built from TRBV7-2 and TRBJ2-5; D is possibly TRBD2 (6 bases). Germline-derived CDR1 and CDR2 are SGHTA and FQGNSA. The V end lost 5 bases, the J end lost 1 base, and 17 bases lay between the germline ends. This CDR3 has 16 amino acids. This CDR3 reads CASSGEVGGSQETQYF. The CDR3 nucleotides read TGTGCCAGCAGCGGGGAGGTAGGAGGATCCCAAGAGACCCAGTACTTC.

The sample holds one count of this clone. The CDR3 DNA follows: TGTGCCAGCAGCCCCCAGGGGGGAGAGACCCAGTACTTC. It yields the protein CASSPQGGETQYF. The chain links TRBV5-8 to TRBJ2-5, with D perhaps matching TRBD1 (7 bases). CDR3 length equals 13 residues. Germline CDR1 is SGHTS and CDR2 is YDEGEE. V gave up 4 bases and J gave up 4 bases, with 11 bases separating them.

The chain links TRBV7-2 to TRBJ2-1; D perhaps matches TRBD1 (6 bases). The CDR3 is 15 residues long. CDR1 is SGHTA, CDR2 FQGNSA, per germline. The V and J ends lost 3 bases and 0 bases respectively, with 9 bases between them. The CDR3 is CASSFQDSSYNEQFF. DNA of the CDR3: TGTGCCAGCAGCTTTCAGGACAGCTCCTACAATGAGCAGTTCTTC. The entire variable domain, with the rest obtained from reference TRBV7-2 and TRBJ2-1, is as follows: GAGVSQSPSNKVTEKGKDVELRCDPISGHTALYWYRQSLGQGLEFLIYFQGNSAPDKSGLPSDRFSAERTGGSVSTLTIQRTQQEDSAVYLCASSFQDSSYNEQFFGPGTRLTVL.

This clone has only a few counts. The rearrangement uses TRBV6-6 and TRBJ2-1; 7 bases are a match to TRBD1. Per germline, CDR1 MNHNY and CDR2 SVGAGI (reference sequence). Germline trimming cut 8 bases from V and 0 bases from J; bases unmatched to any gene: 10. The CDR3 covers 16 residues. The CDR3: CASSWDSQSSYNEQFF. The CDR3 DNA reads TGTGCCAGCTCCTGGGACAGTCAGAGCTCCTACAATGAGCAGTTCTTC.

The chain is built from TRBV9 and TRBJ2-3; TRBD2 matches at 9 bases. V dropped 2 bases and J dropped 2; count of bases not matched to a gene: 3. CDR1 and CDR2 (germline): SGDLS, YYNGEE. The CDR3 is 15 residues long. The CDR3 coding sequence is TGTGCCAGCAGCGTCCTAGCGGGGATCACAGATACGCAGTATTTT. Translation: CASSVLAGITDTQYF.

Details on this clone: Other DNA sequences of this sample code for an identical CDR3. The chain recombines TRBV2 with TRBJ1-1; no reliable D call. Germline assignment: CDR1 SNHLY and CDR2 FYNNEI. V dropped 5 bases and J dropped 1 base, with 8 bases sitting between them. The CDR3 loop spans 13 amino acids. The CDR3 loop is CASSSQENTEAFF. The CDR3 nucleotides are TGTGCCAGCAGTTCGCAGGAGAACACTGAAGCTTTCTTT.

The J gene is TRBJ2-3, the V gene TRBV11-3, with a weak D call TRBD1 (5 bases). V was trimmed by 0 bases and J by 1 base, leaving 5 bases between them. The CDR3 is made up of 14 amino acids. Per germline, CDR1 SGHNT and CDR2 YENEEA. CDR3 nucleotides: TGTGCCAGCAGCTTAGAAGGGGGCACAGATACGCAGTATTTT. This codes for CASSLEGGTDTQYF.

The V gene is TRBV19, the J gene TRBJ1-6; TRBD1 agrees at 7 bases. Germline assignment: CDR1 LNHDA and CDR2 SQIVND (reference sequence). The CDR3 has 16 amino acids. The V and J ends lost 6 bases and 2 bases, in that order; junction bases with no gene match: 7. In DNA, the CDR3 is TGTGCCAGTAGACAGACAGGGTGGACCTATAATTCACCCCTCCACTTT. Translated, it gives CASRQTGWTYNSPLHF. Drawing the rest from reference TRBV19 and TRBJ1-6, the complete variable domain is DGGITQSPKYLFRKEGQNVTLSCEQNLNHDAMYWYRQDPGQGLRLIYYSQIVNDFQKGDIAEGYSVSREKKESFPLTVTSAQKNPTAFYLCASRQTGWTYNSPLHFGNGTRLTVT.

The CDR3, as DNA: TGTGCCAGCAACGTTAGACAGGGGAATCAGCCCCAGCATTTT. Residues: CASNVRQGNQPQHF. This chain connects TRBV7-2 to TRBJ1-5; 8 bases agree with TRBD1. The CDR3 is 14 amino acids. Per germline, CDR1 SGHTA and CDR2 FQGNSA. V lost 7 bases and J lost 4; bases outside the gene matches: 6.

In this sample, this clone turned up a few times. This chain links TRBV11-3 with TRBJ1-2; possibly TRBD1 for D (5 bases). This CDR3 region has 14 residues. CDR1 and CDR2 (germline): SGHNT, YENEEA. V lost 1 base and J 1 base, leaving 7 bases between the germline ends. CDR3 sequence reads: CASSLAGFNYGYTF. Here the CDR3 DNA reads TGTGCCAGCAGCTTAGCAGGGTTTAACTATGGCTACACCTTC.

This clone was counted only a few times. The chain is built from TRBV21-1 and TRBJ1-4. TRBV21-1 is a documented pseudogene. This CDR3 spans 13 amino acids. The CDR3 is CASSRSWGEKLFF. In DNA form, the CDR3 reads TGTGCCAGCAGCCGCTCCTGGGGTGAAAAACTGTTTTTT.

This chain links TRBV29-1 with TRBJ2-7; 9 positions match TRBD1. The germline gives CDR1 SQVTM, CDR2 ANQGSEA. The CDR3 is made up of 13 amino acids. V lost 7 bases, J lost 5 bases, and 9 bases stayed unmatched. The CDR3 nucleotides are TGCAGCGCCGAGGGGGACAGGGTCCACGAGCAGTACTTC. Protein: CSAEGDRVHEQYF.

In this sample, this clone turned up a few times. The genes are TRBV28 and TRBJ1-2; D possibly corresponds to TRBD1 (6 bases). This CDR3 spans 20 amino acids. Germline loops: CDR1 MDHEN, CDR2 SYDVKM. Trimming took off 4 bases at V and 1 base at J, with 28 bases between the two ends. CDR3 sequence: CASSSAAPKDSRFRNYGYTF. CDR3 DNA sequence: TGTGCCAGCAGTTCAGCCGCCCCGAAGGACAGTAGGTTCCGTAACTATGGCTACACCTTC.